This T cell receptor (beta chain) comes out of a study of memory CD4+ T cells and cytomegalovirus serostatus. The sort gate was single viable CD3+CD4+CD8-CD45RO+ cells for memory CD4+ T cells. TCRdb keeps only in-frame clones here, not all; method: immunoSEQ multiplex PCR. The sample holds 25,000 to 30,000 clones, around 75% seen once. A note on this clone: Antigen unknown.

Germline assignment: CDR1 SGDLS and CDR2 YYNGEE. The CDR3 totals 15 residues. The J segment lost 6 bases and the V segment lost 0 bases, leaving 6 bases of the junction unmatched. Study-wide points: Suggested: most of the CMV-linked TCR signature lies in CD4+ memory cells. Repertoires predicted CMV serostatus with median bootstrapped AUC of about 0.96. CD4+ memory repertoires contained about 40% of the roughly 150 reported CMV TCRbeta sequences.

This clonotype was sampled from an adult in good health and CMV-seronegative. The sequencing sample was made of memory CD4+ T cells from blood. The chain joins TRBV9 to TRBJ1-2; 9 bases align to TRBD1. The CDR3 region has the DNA TGTGCCAGCAGCGTAGGGACAGGGGAATGGGATGGCTACACCTTC. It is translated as CASSVGTGEWDGYTF.